The 32 T cell receptor beta chains below all came from one sample that was sequenced in a study of OX40 agonist ivuxolimab in advanced cancers. TCRdb's table, derived via immunoSEQ multiplex PCR, lists solely in-frame clones and lacks some. This sample has some 54,000 clones, with less than 90% found just once. Here the sequenced sample was CD4+ or CD8+ T cells sorted from blood, taken in a trial of the OX40 agonist ivuxolimab. Source of these receptors: an adult with an advanced solid tumor such as melanoma, head and neck, liver or kidney cancer.

This sequence joins TRBV11-2 and TRBJ1-1; possibly TRBD1 for D (6 bases). V was cut by 1 base and J by 6 bases, with 21 bases left in between. CDR1 is SGHAT, CDR2 FQNNGV, per germline. The CDR3 spans 17 residues. CDR3 amino acids: CASSLVGRGALYAEAFF. CDR3 nucleotides: TGTGCCAGCAGCTTAGTGGGCAGGGGCGCATTATATGCTGAAGCTTTCTTT.

CDR3 sequence (DNA): TGTGCCAGCAGCTTGGCGGGGAACTCTGGAAACACCATATATTTT. As protein: CASSLAGNSGNTIYF. The chain couples TRBV5-8 to TRBJ1-3; the D is unclear. This CDR3 region has 15 residues. The germline V and J ends were trimmed by 0 bases and 0 bases, with 7 bases remaining between them. In germline, CDR1 is SGHTS, CDR2 YDEGEE.

The chain couples TRBV7-2 to TRBJ1-1; no clear D gene. Trimming cost V 4 bases and J 10 bases, with 19 bases left between them. Germline loops: CDR1 SGHTA, CDR2 FQGNSA. The CDR3 sequence is 14 residues long. CDR3 DNA sequence: TGTGCCAGCAGCTCCTTTTCGGGCCTGGGTACAGCTTTCTTT. Its translation: CASSSFSGLGTAFF.

This clone was recorded only once. The chain uses TRBV7-3 and TRBJ2-1, with 8 bases aligning to TRBD2. The CDR3 covers 15 residues. The V segment lost 4 bases and the J segment 4 bases; nucleotides outside the gene matches: 6. CDR1 SGHTA and CDR2 FQGTGA come from the germline V gene. The CDR3 DNA reads TGTGCCAGCAGCTCCCGACTAGCGCAATACAATGAGCAGTTCTTC. Translated, it gives CASSSRLAQYNEQFF.

This chain joins TRBV4-1 and TRBJ2-3, with D possibly matching TRBD2 (6 bases). Per germline, CDR1 MGHRA and CDR2 YSYEKL. The V gene lost 1 base and the J gene lost 2 bases, with 13 bases spanning the gap. This CDR3 has 16 amino acids. This chain's CDR3 is CASSQGPGLPTDTQYF. The CDR3 nucleotides are TGCGCCAGCAGCCAAGGGCCGGGACTCCCCACAGATACGCAGTATTTT.

This clone was counted once. The chain uses TRBV7-9 and TRBJ1-1; D is uncertain. Trimming stripped 4 bases from V and 1 base from J, with 10 bases between. This CDR3 has 14 amino acids. The V gene's germline CDR1 is SEHNR and CDR2 FQNEAQ (reference sequence). CDR3 sequence reads: CASSYEGWNTEAFF. CDR3 DNA: TGTGCCAGCAGCTATGAGGGCTGGAACACTGAAGCTTTCTTT. Full variable domain (outside the CDR3, taken from reference TRBV7-9 and TRBJ1-1): DTGVSQNPRHKITKRGQNVTFRCDPISEHNRLYWYRQTLGQGPEFLTYFQNEAQLEKSRLLSDRFSAERPKGSFSTLEIQRTEQGDSAMYLCASSYEGWNTEAFFGQGTRLTVV.

The genes are TRBV5-1 and TRBJ1-4; D gene ambiguous. V was shortened by 0 bases and J by 2 bases, with 5 bases between the two germline ends. CDR3 length: 14 amino acids. Germline V gene lookup returns CDR1 SGHRS and CDR2 YFSETQ. CDR3 coding DNA: TGCGCCAGCAGCTTGGCGGGGACTAATGAAAAACTGTTTTTT. The encoded protein is CASSLAGTNEKLFF.

The rearrangement joins TRBV6-4 to TRBJ2-1; 7 positions agree with TRBD1. This CDR3 has 17 residues. Trimming cost V 0 bases and J 4 bases; bases outside gene matches: 9. Per the germline V gene, CDR1 is MRHNA and CDR2 is SNTAGT. This CDR3 reads CASSDSIKGALYNEQFF. The CDR3 DNA follows: TGTGCCAGCAGTGACTCGATTAAGGGGGCGTTGTACAATGAGCAGTTCTTC.

The chain recombines TRBV2 with TRBJ1-5; tentative D call: TRBD1 (5 bases). Trimming cost V 6 bases and J 1 base, with 22 bases left between them. CDR3 length equals 18 residues. The V gene's germline CDR1 is SNHLY and CDR2 FYNNEI. The CDR3 here is CASSLTGRSGVSNQPQHF. CDR3 bases: TGTGCCAGCAGCCTTACCGGGCGGTCGGGGGTGAGCAATCAGCCCCAGCATTTT.

This clone occurred once. V and J are TRBV5-4 and TRBJ1-4; D remains unclear. V lost 1 base, J lost 8 bases, and 9 bases lay in between. Per germline, CDR1 SGHNT and CDR2 YYREEE (reference sequence). The CDR3 has 13 amino acids. The CDR3 spells CASSLSYGEKLFF. CDR3 sequence (DNA): TGTGCCAGCAGCTTGTCTTACGGAGAAAAACTGTTTTTT. Drawing the rest from reference TRBV5-4 and TRBJ1-4, the complete variable domain is ETGVTQSPTHLIKTRGQQVTLRCSSQSGHNTVSWYQQALGQGPQFIFQYYREEENGRGNFPPRFSGLQFPNYSSELNVNALELDDSALYLCASSLSYGEKLFFGSGTQLSVL.

The gene calls are TRBV6-1 and TRBJ2-5; 9 bases match TRBD1. Trimming cost V 1 base and J 3 bases; bases outside gene matches: 3. Germline CDR1 and CDR2: MNHNS and SASEGT. The CDR3 extends over 15 amino acids. The CDR3 nucleotides are TGTGCCAGCAGTGAAGGGGACAGGGAAAAAGAGACCCAGTACTTC. Protein product: CASSEGDREKETQYF.

This clone was seen more than once but under ten times. The J gene is TRBJ1-1, the V gene TRBV27, with D possibly being TRBD1 (6 bases). The CDR3 length is 13 residues. V lost 7 bases and J lost 1, with 10 bases in between. Germline CDR1 MNHEY, CDR2 SMNVEV (reference sequence). CDR3 sequence: CASKGGGNTEAFF. The DNA for the CDR3 is TGTGCCAGCAAGGGGGGCGGGAACACTGAAGCTTTCTTT.

The rearrangement uses TRBV9 and TRBJ1-4; 7 bases match TRBD1. Losses at the gene ends were 5 bases for V and 7 bases for J; bases not matched to a gene: 11. Germline V gene sequence: CDR1 SGDLS, CDR2 YYNGEE. This CDR3 comprises 15 residues. The CDR3 bases are TGTGCCAGCAGTCCTCAGGGGGTTAAAGCTGAAAAACTGTTTTTT. Translated, it gives CASSPQGVKAEKLFF.

The chain recombines TRBV7-3 with TRBJ1-2; D is unclear. Trimming removed 5 bases from V and 8 bases from J, with 15 bases in between. This CDR3 has 13 residues. Germline loops: CDR1 SGHTA, CDR2 FQGTGA. The DNA of the CDR3 is TGTGCCAGCAGCCCAACCCACAGAGGCGGCTACACCTTC. The encoded protein is CASSPTHRGGYTF.

The chain joins TRBV27 to TRBJ1-2, with TRBD1 matching over 8 bases. Germline V gives CDR1 MNHEY, CDR2 SMNVEV (reference sequence). The V and J ends lost 4 bases and 7 bases, in that order; junction bases with no gene match: 8. This CDR3 spans 14 amino acids. The CDR3 protein is CASSSRGRRSGYTF. DNA for the CDR3: TGTGCCAGCAGTTCCAGGGGGCGCAGGTCTGGCTACACCTTC.

This rearrangement joins TRBV6-5 to TRBJ1-2; possibly TRBD1 for D (6 bases). CDR1 and CDR2 (germline): MNHEY, SVGAGI. V shed 0 bases and J shed 8 bases, with 10 bases lying between them. The CDR3 contains 13 residues. Here the CDR3 DNA reads TGTGCCAGCAGTTACTCGAGGGGGAACGGCTACACCTTC. Amino acid sequence: CASSYSRGNGYTF.

The V and J genes are TRBV27 and TRBJ1-5; possible D gene TRBD1, 5 bases. The V gene's germline CDR1 is MNHEY and CDR2 SMNVEV (reference sequence). This CDR3 contains 14 residues. V was pared by 3 bases and J by 9 bases, with 15 bases between. CDR3 coding DNA: TGTGCCAGCAGTTTCTCGTGGGGGGATCCGCCCCAGCATTTT. The encoded protein is CASSFSWGDPPQHF.

This sequence joins TRBV10-3 and TRBJ2-7, with TRBD1 matching 8 bases. Germline-derived CDR1 and CDR2 are ENHRY and SYGVKD. CDR3 length: 16 amino acids. J was trimmed by 3 bases and V by 7 bases; bases with no gene match: 14. CDR3 coding DNA: TGTGCCATCACTTCAAAGGGGACAGGATCGAGCTACGAGCAGTACTTC. Protein: CAITSKGTGSSYEQYF.

The chain has TRBV9 and TRBJ1-2; 8 nucleotides agree with TRBD1. Germline CDR1 is SGDLS and CDR2 is YYNGEE. V was clipped by 0 bases and J by 5 bases; unmatched bases: 6. The length of the CDR3 is 15 residues. The CDR3 sequence: CASSVESGTGYGYTF. As DNA, the CDR3 is TGTGCCAGCAGCGTAGAGTCGGGGACAGGATATGGCTACACCTTC.

The chain employs TRBV5-1 and TRBJ2-3; 10 bases fit TRBD2. In germline, CDR1 is SGHRS, CDR2 YFSETQ. J lost 1 base, V lost 4 bases, and 6 bases had no gene match. CDR3 length: 16 residues. Here the CDR3 DNA reads TGCGCCAGCAGCGCCACTACTAGCGGGGGCACAGATACGCAGTATTTT. It yields the protein CASSATTSGGTDTQYF. Drawing the rest from reference TRBV5-1 and TRBJ2-3, the complete variable domain is KAGVTQTPRYLIKTRGQQVTLSCSPISGHRSVSWYQQTPGQGLQFLFEYFSETQRNKGNFPGRFSGRQFSNSRSEMNVSTLELGDSALYLCASSATTSGGTDTQYFGPGTRLTVL.

The V gene is TRBV5-1, the J gene TRBJ1-1; D is ambiguous. This CDR3 contains 15 residues. The germline V gene encodes CDR1 SGHRS and CDR2 YFSETQ. V lost 0 bases and J lost 1, with 10 bases in between. This chain's CDR3 is CASSLGPGANTEAFF. The CDR3 DNA follows: TGCGCCAGCAGCTTGGGTCCGGGAGCGAACACTGAAGCTTTCTTT.

Written as DNA, the CDR3 is TGTGCCAGCTCACCAACTGAGAATCAGCCCCAGCATTTT. Translation gives CASSPTENQPQHF. The V gene is TRBV18, the J gene TRBJ1-5; no firm D call. CDR1 KGHSH and CDR2 LQKENI come from the germline V gene. Trimming cost V 2 bases and J 4 bases, with 6 bases left between them. The CDR3 totals 13 residues.

The V and J genes are TRBV6-6 and TRBJ2-7, with D perhaps TRBD1 or TRBD2 (5 bases each). Per the germline V gene, CDR1 is MNHNY and CDR2 is SVGAGI (reference sequence). The CDR3 covers 16 residues. Trimming cost V 5 bases and J 2 bases, with 19 bases left between them. The CDR3 is CASSTTERGSPYEQYF. CDR3 in DNA: TGTGCCAGCAGTACGACAGAGAGAGGGTCCCCCTACGAGCAGTACTTC.

The rearrangement uses TRBV25-1 and TRBJ2-5; D is unclear. The CDR3 length is 14 residues. The ends were cut back, 7 bases at V and 4 bases at J, with 16 bases in the middle. CDR1 MGHDK and CDR2 SYGVNS come from the germline V gene. The DNA for the CDR3 is TGTGCCAGCAAAGGACCATCTTCGGGAGAGACCCAGTACTTC. Residues: CASKGPSSGETQYF.

The chain couples TRBV14 to TRBJ1-4; a weak D match, TRBD1 (6 bases). CDR1 and CDR2 (germline): SGHDN, FVKESK. There are 18 residues in the CDR3. The V and J ends lost 3 bases and 6 bases respectively, with 23 bases between them. CDR3 nucleotide sequence: TGTGCCAGCAGCCAGATAAGGAGAGCCCAGGGGATTTATGAAAAACTGTTTTTT. It yields the protein CASSQIRRAQGIYEKLFF.

The chain combines TRBV18 with TRBJ1-1; the D gene is possibly TRBD1 (6 bases). Trimming cost V 3 bases and J 1 base, with 12 bases left between them. Looked up from germline, CDR1 is KGHSH and CDR2 is LQKENI. The CDR3 runs 15 residues. This CDR3 is CASSPLRGANTEAFF. The CDR3 bases are TGTGCCAGCTCACCCTTGAGGGGGGCGAACACTGAAGCTTTCTTT.

A few counts support this clone. The chain uses TRBV5-1 and TRBJ1-4; D unclear. Germline CDR1 SGHRS, CDR2 YFSETQ. This CDR3 region has 15 residues. V was shortened by 2 bases and J by 0 bases, with 8 bases between the two germline ends. The chain's CDR3 is CASSFTDPTNEKLFF. The CDR3 nucleotides are TGCGCCAGCAGCTTTACGGACCCAACTAATGAAAAACTGTTTTTT.

The chain carries TRBV21-1 and TRBJ1-1; TRBD1, the table's D call, lacks a check against the DNA. TRBV21-1 is annotated as a pseudogene. The CDR3 extends over 15 amino acids. In nucleotides, the CDR3 is TGTGCCAGCAGCACACAGGGAGCGTTGGACACTGAAGCTTTCTTT. It yields the protein CASSTQGALDTEAFF.

CDR3: CASSTTGTSGNKQYF. In DNA, the CDR3 is TGTGCCAGTAGTACGACCGGGACTAGCGGGAATAAGCAGTACTTC. The chain recombines TRBV19 with TRBJ2-7; 13 positions agree with TRBD2. The CDR3 runs 15 residues. Germline trimming cut 4 bases from V and 8 bases from J; bases unmatched to any gene: 8. Germline V gene data show CDR1 as LNHDA and CDR2 as SQIVND (reference sequence).

The V call is TRBV5-1, the J call TRBJ1-1; D is unresolved. Germline V gene data show CDR1 as SGHRS and CDR2 as YFSETQ. This CDR3 is built from 14 residues. V was shortened by 4 bases and J by 1 base, with 11 bases between the two germline ends. This chain's CDR3 is CASSQALRNTEAFF. As DNA, the CDR3 is TGCGCCAGCAGCCAGGCCCTCAGGAACACTGAAGCTTTCTTT.

The V gene is TRBV6-1, the J gene TRBJ1-5; 9 positions agree with TRBD1. CDR1 and CDR2 from the germline V gene are MNHNS and SASEGT. The CDR3 has 16 residues. Germline trimming cut 1 base from V and 6 bases from J; bases unmatched to any gene: 7. The CDR3 DNA reads as TGTGCCAGCAGTGAAGTGGGGGGACAGGGTCGTCAGCCCCAGCATTTT. It specifies CASSEVGGQGRQPQHF.

The chain is built from TRBV5-6 and TRBJ1-1; TRBD1 aligns across 7 bases. V was pared by 0 bases and J by 0 bases, with 2 bases of the junction left unmatched. Germline values: CDR1 SGHDT, CDR2 YYEEEE. There are 15 residues in the CDR3. This chain's CDR3 is CASSLEGALNTEAFF. The CDR3 nucleotides read TGTGCCAGCAGCTTGGAGGGGGCATTGAACACTGAAGCTTTCTTT.